Presented here are 26 T cell receptor beta chains from one specimen sequenced in a study of CD8+ T cells in alopecia areata. Treatment: oral pan-JAK inhibitor, 5-10 mg twice daily. Following RNA extraction, reverse transcription yielded cDNA that acted as the sequencing template. Here immunoSEQ multiplex PCR was the method, and the copy in TCRdb shows in-frame clones only, minus some. The data show 150,000 to 200,000 clones, roughly 64% seen once. The sample consisted of CD4+ T cells sorted from blood, taken at week 24, from a patient treated with tofacitinib. These receptor sequences come from a human donor with alopecia areata.

Only a few counts were recorded for this clone. The chain uses TRBV10-3 and TRBJ2-3; no clear D. Germline values: CDR1 ENHRY, CDR2 SYGVKD. V lost 8 bases and J lost 4, with 7 bases in between. This CDR3 is 11 amino acids long. CDR3 amino acids: CAILTSDTQYF. The CDR3 DNA reads as TGTGCCATCCTTACTTCAGATACGCAGTATTTT.

V is TRBV27 and J is TRBJ1-2, with a tentative D call TRBD1 (6 bases). Trimming stripped 5 bases from V and 2 bases from J, with 12 bases between. CDR3 length equals 14 residues. CDR1 and CDR2 (germline): MNHEY, SMNVEV (reference sequence). CDR3 DNA: TGTGCCAGCAGTCTAAAAGGACAGAACTATGGCTACACCTTC. Its protein is CASSLKGQNYGYTF.

In its sample, this clone was seen a few times. V usage is TRBV7-2 and J usage is TRBJ2-2; weak D call: TRBD2 (6 bases). CDR3 size: 17 residues. Trimming pared 1 base from V and 1 base from J, leaving 13 bases between. From germline, CDR1 is SGHTA and CDR2 FQGNSA. CDR3 loop: CASSLGHGGENTGELFF. For the CDR3, the DNA is TGTGCCAGCAGCTTAGGTCACGGCGGGGAGAACACCGGGGAGCTGTTTTTT.

V and J are TRBV29-1 and TRBJ2-5; TRBD2 might be the D (5 bases). The germline gives CDR1 SQVTM, CDR2 ANQGSEA. The CDR3 totals 12 residues. Trimming took 3 bases from V and 7 from J, leaving 12 bases between them. CDR3 protein: CSVDETTGTQYF. CDR3 nucleotides: TGCAGCGTTGACGAGACTACCGGGACCCAGTACTTC.

The V gene is TRBV7-3, the J gene TRBJ1-2; D not certain. Germline assignment: CDR1 SGHTA and CDR2 FQGTGA. Deletions cut 3 bases from V and 0 bases from J, with 2 bases between. The CDR3 covers 12 residues. CDR3 DNA sequence: TGTGCCAGCAGCTTGCCTAACTATGGCTACACCTTC. This encodes CASSLPNYGYTF.

DNA for the CDR3: TGTGCCAGCAGTTACTACGGATCTGAAGCTTTCTTT. Its protein is CASSYYGSEAFF. The chain combines TRBV6-6 with TRBJ1-1, with D unresolved. Germline V lookup: CDR1 MNHNY, CDR2 SVGAGI (reference sequence). With 1 base removed from V and 6 bases from J, the gap between germline ends came to 6 bases. The CDR3 contains 12 residues.

The genes are TRBV15 and TRBJ2-2; D ambiguous. The germline V gene has CDR1 LNHNV and CDR2 YYDKDF (reference sequence). Trimming cost V 1 base and J 1 base, with 4 bases left between them. The CDR3 is 14 residues long. The CDR3 bases are TGTGCCACCAGCAGAGGACAGAACACCGGGGAGCTGTTTTTT. Protein: CATSRGQNTGELFF. Combining the CDR3 with reference TRBV15 and TRBJ2-2 gives the whole variable domain DAMVIQNPRYQVTQFGKPVTLSCSQTLNHNVMYWYQQKSSQAPKLLFHYYDKDFNNEADTPDNFQSRRPNTSFCFLDIRSPGLGDTAMYLCATSRGQNTGELFFGEGSRLTVL.

This clone was counted a single time. The chain has TRBV7-2 and TRBJ2-7; 9 nucleotides match TRBD1. The CDR3 is 14 amino acids. CDR1 and CDR2 (germline): SGHTA, FQGNSA. With 5 bases clipped from V and 6 bases from J, the junction kept 8 bases outside the gene matches. The CDR3 nucleotides read TGTGCCAGCAGCCGATGGGACAGGGAATCCGAGCAGTACTTC. It translates to CASSRWDRESEQYF.

The V call is TRBV6-5, the J call TRBJ2-3, with unresolved D. The CDR3 runs 14 residues. Trimming pared 7 bases from V and 6 bases from J, leaving 17 bases between. CDR1 is MNHEY, CDR2 SVGAGI, per germline. As DNA, the CDR3 is TGTGCCAGCACCACGACTGGGCGCAGGGATACGCAGTATTTT. Protein sequence: CASTTTGRRDTQYF.

This rearrangement joins TRBV7-8 to TRBJ2-1; the match to TRBD1 covers 12 bases. The ends lost 1 base at V and 10 bases at J; junction bases unmatched: 5. Germline loops: CDR1 SGHVS, CDR2 FQNEAQ. This CDR3 spans 15 amino acids. CDR3 bases: TGTGCCAGCAGCTTAGATGGGACAGGGGGCCGAGAGCAGTTCTTC. It specifies CASSLDGTGGREQFF. Full variable domain (outside the CDR3, taken from reference TRBV7-8 and TRBJ2-1): GAGVSQSPRYKVAKRGQDVALRCDPISGHVSLFWYQQALGQGPEFLTYFQNEAQLDKSGLPSDRFFAERPEGSVSTLKIQRTQQEDSAVYLCASSLDGTGGREQFFGPGTRLTVL.

This chain connects TRBV29-1 to TRBJ2-5; no definite D call. This CDR3 region has 14 residues. CDR1 and CDR2 from the germline V gene are SQVTM and ANQGSEA. V was cut by 0 bases and J by 1 base, with 9 bases left in between. The CDR3: CSVEDRRIQETQYF. The CDR3, as DNA: TGCAGCGTTGAAGATCGTCGAATCCAAGAGACCCAGTACTTC. Variable domain in full (rest from reference TRBV29-1 and TRBJ2-5): SAVISQKPSRDICQRGTSLTIQCQVDSQVTMMFWYRQQPGQSLTLIATANQGSEATYESGFVIDKFPISRPNLTFSTLTVSNMSPEDSSIYLCSVEDRRIQETQYFGPGTRLLVL.

J is TRBJ2-5 and V is TRBV4-1; a weak D match, TRBD2 (5 bases). Trimming left V 4 bases short and J 4 bases short, with 13 bases between. The germline V gene encodes CDR1 MGHRA and CDR2 YSYEKL. The CDR3 loop spans 14 amino acids. As DNA, the CDR3 is TGCGCCAGCAGCCCCGCACAGCGGCGAGAGACCCAGTACTTC. Amino acids: CASSPAQRRETQYF.

This clone was observed at least ten times. The rearrangement uses TRBV7-3 and TRBJ2-1; 9 nucleotides align to TRBD1. The V gene end was trimmed by 4 bases and the J gene end by 8 bases; junction bases not matched to a gene: 6. Germline CDR1 reads SGHTA; CDR2 reads FQGTGA. The CDR3 extends over 14 amino acids. The CDR3 here is CASSWGTGLDEQFF. The CDR3 DNA follows: TGTGCCAGCAGCTGGGGGACAGGGCTGGATGAGCAGTTCTTC.

The rearrangement uses TRBV23-1 and TRBJ2-7; TRBD1 matches at 8 bases. TRBV23-1 is classed as an ORF, of uncertain function. V was clipped by 0 bases and J by 4 bases; unmatched bases: 5. CDR3 size: 15 residues. Here the CDR3 reads CASSQSADREYEQYF. The CDR3 coding sequence is TGCGCCAGCAGTCAATCTGCGGACAGGGAATACGAGCAGTACTTC.

This clone has a handful of counts. Other DNA sequences from this sample encode an identical CDR3 as well. The CDR3 spells CASSLYGDTQYF. In DNA form, the CDR3 reads TGCGCCAGCAGCTTGTATGGAGATACGCAGTATTTT. The rearrangement joins TRBV5-1 to TRBJ2-3; D is unclear. The CDR3 spans 12 residues. The V gene lost 1 base and the J gene lost 5 bases, with 5 bases spanning the gap. Germline V gives CDR1 SGHRS, CDR2 YFSETQ.

This clone was found a few times. V gene TRBV7-3 combines with J gene TRBJ2-1; D gene uncertain. The CDR3 is made up of 13 amino acids. CDR1 SGHTA and CDR2 FQGTGA come from the germline V gene. V was shortened by 5 bases and J by 6 bases, with 11 bases between the two germline ends. The CDR3 region is CASSPQLPNEQFF. CDR3 nucleotide sequence: TGTGCCAGCAGCCCCCAGTTACCCAATGAGCAGTTCTTC.

The chain carries TRBV5-1 and TRBJ2-5, with D maybe TRBD2 (5 bases). This CDR3 comprises 15 residues. V lost 3 bases and J lost 1, with 13 bases in between. Per the germline V gene, CDR1 is SGHRS and CDR2 is YFSETQ. DNA of the CDR3: TGCGCCAGCAGCTCCGGGATGATCCTCCAAGAGACCCAGTACTTC. Protein sequence: CASSSGMILQETQYF.

V usage is TRBV7-2 and J usage is TRBJ2-3, with TRBD2 identical over 9 bases. The CDR3 extends over 17 amino acids. Germline trimming cut 5 bases from V and 3 bases from J; bases unmatched to any gene: 12. Germline values: CDR1 SGHTA, CDR2 FQGNSA. CDR3 in amino acids: CASSSPAGAGGTDTQYF. CDR3 sequence (DNA): TGTGCCAGCAGCAGTCCGGCGGGGGCGGGGGGGACAGATACGCAGTATTTT.

The rearrangement joins TRBV9 to TRBJ2-5, with a possible D match to TRBD2 (5 bases). Germline V gene lookup returns CDR1 SGDLS and CDR2 YYNGEE. Trimming left V 0 bases short and J 4 bases short, with 13 bases between. The CDR3 runs to 15 residues. CDR3 protein: CASSVGEGRPETQYF. The DNA for the CDR3 is TGTGCCAGCAGCGTAGGTGAGGGCCGGCCAGAGACCCAGTACTTC. Full variable domain (remainder filled in from reference TRBV9 and TRBJ2-5): DSGVTQTPKHLITATGQRVTLRCSPRSGDLSVYWYQQSLDQGLQFLIQYYNGEERAKGNILERFSAQQFPDLHSELNLSSLELGDSALYFCASSVGEGRPETQYFGPGTRLLVL.

The rearrangement links TRBV30 to TRBJ1-2; tentative D call: TRBD1 (6 bases). The germline V gene encodes CDR1 GTSNPN and CDR2 SVGIG (reference sequence). The CDR3 totals 15 residues. Trimming took off 1 base at V and 4 bases at J, with 16 bases between the two ends. The CDR3 protein is CAWSAWEQGTYGYTF. The CDR3 DNA reads as TGTGCCTGGAGTGCCTGGGAACAGGGTACCTATGGCTACACCTTC.

The chain is built from TRBV19 and TRBJ2-5; 13 positions agree with TRBD2. Germline V CDR1 and CDR2: LNHDA, SQIVND (reference sequence). Trimming took 9 bases from V and 5 from J; bases not matched to a gene: 6. This CDR3 is 14 amino acids long. CDR3 amino acids: CASQTSGGRETQYF. CDR3 DNA sequence: TGTGCCAGCCAGACTAGCGGGGGGCGGGAGACCCAGTACTTC.

The genes are TRBV7-9 and TRBJ2-3, with TRBD2 identical over 14 bases. V dropped 1 base and J dropped 7; count of bases not matched to a gene: 4. CDR3 size: 16 residues. Germline assignment: CDR1 SEHNR and CDR2 FQNEAQ (reference sequence). The CDR3 loop reads CASSLGTSGRWNTQYF. The CDR3 nucleotides read TGTGCCAGCAGCTTAGGGACTAGCGGGAGGTGGAATACGCAGTATTTT. The full variable domain, in which reference TRBV7-9 and TRBJ2-3 provide the parts outside the CDR3, is DTGVSQNPRHKITKRGQNVTFRCDPISEHNRLYWYRQTLGQGPEFLTYFQNEAQLEKSRLLSDRFSAERPKGSFSTLEIQRTEQGDSAMYLCASSLGTSGRWNTQYFGPGTRLTVL.

V usage is TRBV18 and J usage is TRBJ2-7; 12 bases map to TRBD2. J lost 3 bases, V lost 0 bases, and 0 bases had no gene match. CDR1 KGHSH and CDR2 LQKENI come from the germline V gene. The CDR3 is 15 residues long. The DNA of the CDR3 is TGTGCCAGCTCACCACCGGGACTAGCGGGCTACGAGCAGTACTTC. It encodes CASSPPGLAGYEQYF.

The gene calls are TRBV29-1 and TRBJ2-3; D ambiguous. CDR1 and CDR2 from the germline V gene are SQVTM and ANQGSEA. This CDR3 spans 13 amino acids. V was pared by 7 bases and J by 3 bases, with 14 bases between. The CDR3 coding sequence is TGCAGCGGCTCCGGAGTCGGTACAGATACGCAGTATTTT. Translating it yields CSGSGVGTDTQYF.

The chain uses TRBV2 and TRBJ1-2; possibly TRBD1 for D (5 bases). With 8 bases removed from V and 5 bases from J, the gap between germline ends came to 21 bases. Germline loops: CDR1 SNHLY, CDR2 FYNNEI. The CDR3 is made up of 15 amino acids. The CDR3 loop reads CASLKAGQPRYGYTF. CDR3 bases: TGTGCCAGCTTAAAGGCAGGGCAACCCCGATATGGCTACACCTTC.

The rearrangement links TRBV6-7 to TRBJ1-5; maybe TRBD1 (5 bases). TRBV6-7 is flagged as an ORF with uncertain function. With 2 bases removed from V and 11 bases from J, the gap between germline ends came to 10 bases. There are 12 residues in the CDR3. In DNA, the CDR3 is TGTGCCAGCAGTTACGGGACGGGGGCCCAGCATTTT. It translates to CASSYGTGAQHF.